These 5 T cell receptor beta chains share one sample of origin, sequenced in a study of T cell responses to AZD1222 COVID-19 vaccine (dated by TCRdb to 2020 to 2023). This specimen's time point label, interpreted: about 28 days (+/-7) after the second vaccine dose. The library was obtained by the immunoSEQ multiplex PCR assay. The source is immuneACCESS, and TCRdb retained only in-frame sequences with V and J called. Part of the clones is not carried over; for the studies checked, unresolved V genes explain less than half of this, and the remainder is unexplained. Here the sample has approximately 100,000 clones; around 87% occur a single time. Clones ranked in the top ten supply around 4.5% of the sample. The specimen was peripheral blood, collected 28 days after the second AZD1222 dose. These receptors all come from an adult who received the AZD1222 COVID-19 vaccine.

A single count supports this clone. The chain links TRBV27 to TRBJ1-2, with TRBD1 matching 8 bases. CDR1 is MNHEY and CDR2 is SMNVEV in the germline V gene (reference sequence). Unmatched junction bases numbered 12, after V lost 7 bases and J lost 5 bases. This CDR3 is 15 amino acids long. The CDR3 sequence: CASTTGQGAGYGYTF. The DNA for the CDR3 is TGTGCCAGCACGACCGGGCAGGGGGCTGGGTATGGCTACACCTTC.

This chain uses TRBV5-1 with TRBJ2-7, with D tentatively TRBD1 (6 bases). V was trimmed by 7 bases and J by 3 bases, leaving 11 bases between them. The CDR3 runs to 12 residues. The germline V gene has CDR1 SGHRS and CDR2 YFSETQ. Here the CDR3 DNA reads TGCGCCAGCGGGACACCAAACTACGAGCAGTACTTC. Translation gives CASGTPNYEQYF.

The rearrangement links TRBV6-5 to TRBJ2-7; tentative D call: TRBD2 (6 bases). CDR3 length equals 15 residues. Looked up from germline, CDR1 is MNHEY and CDR2 is SVGAGI. V lost 5 bases and J lost 0, with 14 bases in between. CDR3 DNA: TGTGCCAGCAGTAGCGGACTAACTAGCTCCTACGAGCAGTACTTC. Translating it yields CASSSGLTSSYEQYF.

This clone was counted once. The chain recombines TRBV9 with TRBJ2-6; D remains ambiguous. Germline-derived CDR1 and CDR2 are SGDLS and YYNGEE. This CDR3 region has 15 residues. The V end lost 0 bases, the J end lost 0 bases, and 4 bases lay between the germline ends. CDR3 sequence reads: CASSVGSSGANVLTF. CDR3 nucleotides: TGTGCCAGCAGCGTAGGGTCCTCTGGGGCCAACGTCCTGACTTTC.

The CDR3 sequence is CASSPKGLRGNEKLFF. DNA of the CDR3: TGTGCCAGCTCACCAAAGGGGCTAAGGGGCAATGAAAAACTGTTTTTT. The chain carries TRBV18 and TRBJ1-4; D perhaps matches TRBD1 (5 bases). From germline, CDR1 is KGHSH and CDR2 LQKENI. The CDR3 contains 16 residues. V was trimmed by 2 bases and J by 5 bases, leaving 15 bases between them.